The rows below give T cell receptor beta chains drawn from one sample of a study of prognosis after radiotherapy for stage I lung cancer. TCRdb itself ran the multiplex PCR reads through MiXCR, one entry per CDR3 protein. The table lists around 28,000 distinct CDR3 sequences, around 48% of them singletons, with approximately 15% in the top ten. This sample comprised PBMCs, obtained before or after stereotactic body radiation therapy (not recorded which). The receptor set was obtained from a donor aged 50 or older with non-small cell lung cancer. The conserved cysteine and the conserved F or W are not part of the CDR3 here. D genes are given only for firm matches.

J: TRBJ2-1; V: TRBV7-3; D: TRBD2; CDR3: ASSSLTSGRYNEQF
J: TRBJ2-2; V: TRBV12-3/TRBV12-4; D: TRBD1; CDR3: ASSELKPGQGCREPF
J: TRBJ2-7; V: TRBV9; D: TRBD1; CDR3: ASPGTGGYEYY
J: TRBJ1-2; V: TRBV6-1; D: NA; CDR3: ASSECVGRGYT
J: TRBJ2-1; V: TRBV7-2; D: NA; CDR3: ASSRSLGNRENNEQF
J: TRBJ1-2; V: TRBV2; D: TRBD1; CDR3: ATSDRAGGYT
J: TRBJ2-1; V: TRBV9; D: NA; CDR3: ASSGRRGYNEQF
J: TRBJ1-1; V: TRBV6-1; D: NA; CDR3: ASSPTGAEAF
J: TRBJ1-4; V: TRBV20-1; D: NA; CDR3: SARENNLAGVQF
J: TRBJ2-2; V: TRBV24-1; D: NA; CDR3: ATSDSRIGVTGELF
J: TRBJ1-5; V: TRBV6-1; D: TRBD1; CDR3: ASNPGGTVNQPQH
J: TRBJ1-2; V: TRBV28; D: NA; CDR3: ASSYAPQGNYGYT
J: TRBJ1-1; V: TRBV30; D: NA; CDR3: AWNGRGEVAF
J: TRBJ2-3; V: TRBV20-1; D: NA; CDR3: SAREGRQLTDTQY
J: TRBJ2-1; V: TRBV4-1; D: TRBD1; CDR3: ASSQGGQGSLNEQF
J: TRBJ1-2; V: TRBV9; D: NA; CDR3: ASSVGPRGSDYGYT
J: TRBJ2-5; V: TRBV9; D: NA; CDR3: VSSIGGVVETQY
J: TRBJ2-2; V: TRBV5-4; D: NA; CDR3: ASSFLQGPGELF
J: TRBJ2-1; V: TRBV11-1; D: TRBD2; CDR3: ASSFGSSGIYNEQF
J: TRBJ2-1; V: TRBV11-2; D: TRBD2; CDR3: ASSLGLAVYNEQF
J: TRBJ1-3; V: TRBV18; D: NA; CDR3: ASSPSEGSGNTIY
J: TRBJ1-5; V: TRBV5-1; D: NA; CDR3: ASSLERTTRGQPQH
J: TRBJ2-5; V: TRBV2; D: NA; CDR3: ASSTTRSETHY
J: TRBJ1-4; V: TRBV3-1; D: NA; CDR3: ASSRGEGMSEKLF
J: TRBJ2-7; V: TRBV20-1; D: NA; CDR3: SAPLAGEKC
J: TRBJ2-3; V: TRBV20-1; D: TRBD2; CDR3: SAPLGTSGTDTQY